One sample yielded the 5 T cell receptor beta chains listed below, sequenced in a study of early stage breast cancer tumors. This table comes from immunoSEQ multiplex PCR, and its TCRdb copy is limited to in-frame clones, with some not included. This sample has about 48,000 clones, with approximately 80% found just once. Sequencing was done on a sample of blood. The receptors shown here come from a person aged 45-60 years with breast cancer.

The V gene is TRBV27, the J gene TRBJ2-1; no definite D call. This CDR3 comprises 13 residues. The V and J ends lost 5 bases and 4 bases respectively, with 9 bases between them. CDR1 MNHEY and CDR2 SMNVEV come from the germline V gene (reference sequence). The CDR3 DNA reads as TGTGCCAGCAGTCTAAGACGGTACAATGAGCAGTTCTTC. Translated, it gives CASSLRRYNEQFF.

The chain recombines TRBV18 with TRBJ2-2; D may be TRBD1 (5 bases). Germline values: CDR1 KGHSH, CDR2 LQKENI. The CDR3 contains 16 residues. V gave up 2 bases and J gave up 0 bases, with 10 bases separating them. CDR3 protein: CASSPEGVSNTGELFF. CDR3 nucleotides: TGTGCCAGCTCACCAGAAGGGGTCTCGAACACCGGGGAGCTGTTTTTT.

This clone was seen once. This sequence joins TRBV5-1 and TRBJ1-4; TRBD1 matches at 7 bases. This CDR3 has 14 amino acids. Germline values: CDR1 SGHRS, CDR2 YFSETQ. The J segment lost 8 bases and the V segment lost 3 bases, leaving 7 bases of the junction unmatched. This CDR3 reads CASSWQGGAEKLFF. The CDR3 bases are TGCGCCAGCAGCTGGCAGGGGGGAGCCGAAAAACTGTTTTTT.

V is TRBV27 and J is TRBJ1-2; D possibly corresponds to TRBD1 (5 bases). CDR1 is MNHEY and CDR2 is SMNVEV in the germline V gene (reference sequence). The CDR3 is 18 residues long. V lost 5 bases to trimming and J lost 1 base, with 23 bases between them. CDR3 residues: CASSPTGGLSLFNYGYTF. In DNA form, the CDR3 reads TGTGCCAGCAGTCCTACAGGCGGACTTAGCCTATTTAACTATGGCTACACCTTC.

The chain links TRBV2 to TRBJ2-1; 9 nucleotides align to TRBD1. The V and J ends lost 3 bases and 6 bases, in that order; junction bases with no gene match: 0. Germline V CDR1 and CDR2: SNHLY, FYNNEI. The CDR3 has 13 residues. The DNA of the CDR3 is TGTGCCAGCAGTGAGGACAGGGGCAATGAGCAGTTCTTC. This translates into CASSEDRGNEQFF.